The sequence of this T cell receptor beta chain was determined in a study of cytomegalovirus exposure and HLA in healthy donors. On this clone itself: Its antigen is not known.

Amplification used 60 Vbeta primers and 13 Jbeta primers. TCRdb's copy holds only in-frame clones and misses some; the assay was immunoSEQ multiplex PCR. The sample shows about 82,000 clones, around 77% of them seen only once. Broader study findings: Prior analysis indicated that the majority of TCR beta V segments exhibited productivity approximately 87% or approximately 30% of the time. A link between a missense DCLRE1C variant and TCR beta V- and J-gene trimming emerged from a later analysis. Cytomegalovirus-associated TCR beta chains were listed, numbering some 150.

Trimming removed 6 bases from V and 5 bases from J, with 7 bases in between. CDR1 is WSHSY and CDR2 is SAAADI in the germline V gene. This CDR3 has 11 amino acids. The receptor comes from a man in his fifties or sixties in good health and CMV-seronegative. The chain joins TRBV10-2 to TRBJ2-5; TRBD1 is a possible D gene (6 bases). The sequencing input was PBMCs. For the CDR3, the DNA is TGCGCCAGCAGAAGGGGGGAGACCCAGTACTTC. Protein sequence: CASRRGETQYF.